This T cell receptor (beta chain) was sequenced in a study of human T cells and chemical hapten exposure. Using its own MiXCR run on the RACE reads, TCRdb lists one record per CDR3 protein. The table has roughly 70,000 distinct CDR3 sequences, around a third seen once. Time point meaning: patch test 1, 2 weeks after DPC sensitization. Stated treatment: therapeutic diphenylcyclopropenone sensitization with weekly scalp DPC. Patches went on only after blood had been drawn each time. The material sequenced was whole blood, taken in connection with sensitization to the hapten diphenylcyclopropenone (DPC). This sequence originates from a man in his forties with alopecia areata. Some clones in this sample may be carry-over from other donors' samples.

CDR3 protein: CSARGPLAAGTDTQYF. Written as DNA, the CDR3 is TGCAGTGCCCGGGGTCCCCTAGCTGCGGGAACAGATACGCAGTATTTT. V is TRBV20-1 and J is TRBJ2-3; D may be TRBD2 (6 bases). Germline V CDR1 and CDR2: DFQATT, SNEGSKA (reference sequence). The CDR3 is 16 residues long. Between the trimmed V and J ends, which lost 6 bases and 3 bases, there was a span of 22 bases.